A few counts support the clone carrying this TCR beta chain. Its specificity is unknown. This entry is derived from a study of beta chain features in type 1 diabetes. Across the study: The study examined more than 100,000,000 sorted cells across all samples. The study's findings and limits: Cells carrying high TCR expression could end up over-represented when cDNA is sequenced. The study found moderately but significantly shorter TCRB CDR3s in all four CD4+ subsets of Type 1 diabetes patients.

Each of the CD4+ naive, central memory, regulatory and stem cell-like memory populations was sorted via CD45RO/CCR7/CD25/CD127/CD95/CD27. Expressed TCRB transcripts were sequenced, since all the RNA that had been isolated was reverse transcribed. Only in-frame clones appear in the TCRdb table, and some are missing; sequencing was by immunoSEQ multiplex PCR. The data show roughly 240,000 clones, approximately 24% seen once. This sequence originates from a woman in her thirties with type 1 diabetes. What was sequenced was naive CD4+ T cells from blood.

The CDR3 nucleotides read TGTGCCTCCAAGAGACTAGGGGACCCCTATGGCTACACCTTC. Translating it yields CASKRLGDPYGYTF. The chain combines TRBV30 with TRBJ1-2; tentative D call: TRBD1 (5 bases). This CDR3 has 14 amino acids. Trimming left V 7 bases short and J 4 bases short, with 19 bases between. In germline, CDR1 is GTSNPN, CDR2 SVGIG (reference sequence).